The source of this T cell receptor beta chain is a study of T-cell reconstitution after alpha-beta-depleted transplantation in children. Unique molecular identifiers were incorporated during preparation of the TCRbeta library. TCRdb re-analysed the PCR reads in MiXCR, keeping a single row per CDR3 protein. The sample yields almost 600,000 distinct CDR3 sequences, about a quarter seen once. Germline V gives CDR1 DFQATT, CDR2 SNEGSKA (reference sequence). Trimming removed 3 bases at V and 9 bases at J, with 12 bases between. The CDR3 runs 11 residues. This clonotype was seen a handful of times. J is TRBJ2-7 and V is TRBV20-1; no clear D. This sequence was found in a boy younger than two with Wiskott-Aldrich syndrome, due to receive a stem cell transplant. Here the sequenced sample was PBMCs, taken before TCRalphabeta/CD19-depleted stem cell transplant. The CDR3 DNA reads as TGCAGTGCTAGTGGATCCTCGGGGCAGTACTTC. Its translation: CSASGSSGQYF.